Presented here are 13 T cell receptor beta chains from one specimen sequenced in a study of blood T cell repertoires in COVID-19 (dated by TCRdb to 2018 to 2020). The library relied on the immunoSEQ multiplex PCR assay. Imported from immuneACCESS, the table was reduced by TCRdb to in-frame sequences with V and J called. These copies leave out some clones; in studies compared against another copy, an unresolved V gene accounts for under half, and the cause of the remainder is not known. The sample has 65,000 to 80,000 clones on record, approximately 87% of them singletons. The leading ten clones occupy approximately 15% of the sample. The sample was peripheral blood. These receptor sequences come from an elderly man in a cohort sampled during active COVID-19.

The rearrangement joins TRBV5-5 to TRBJ1-1; 7 bases are a match to TRBD1. In germline, CDR1 is SGHKS, CDR2 YYEKEE (reference sequence). Trimming cost V 1 base and J 7 bases; bases outside gene matches: 16. CDR3 length: 17 amino acids. The CDR3: CASSLLGDGTAQHEAFF. The CDR3 DNA is TGTGCCAGCAGCTTGCTTGGCGACGGGACAGCTCAACATGAAGCTTTCTTT.

The chain carries TRBV5-8 and TRBJ2-1, with 9 nucleotides matching TRBD1. There are 14 residues in the CDR3. The V gene's germline CDR1 is SGHTS and CDR2 YDEGEE. V dropped 4 bases and J dropped 9; count of bases not matched to a gene: 8. In DNA form, the CDR3 reads TGTGCCAGCAGCCTCCTACAGGGGGCGTTTGAGCAGTTCTTC. Translation gives CASSLLQGAFEQFF.

The chain couples TRBV19 to TRBJ2-3, with 8 nucleotides matching TRBD1. CDR1 is LNHDA and CDR2 is SQIVND in the germline V gene (reference sequence). The CDR3 runs 13 residues. V shed 10 bases and J 0 bases; nucleotides not matched to a gene: 3. CDR3 residues: CATGQGSTDTQYF. The DNA of the CDR3 is TGTGCCACCGGACAGGGTAGCACAGATACGCAGTATTTT.

J is TRBJ2-5 and V is TRBV7-9; 9 bases map to TRBD2. V dropped 6 bases and J dropped 5; count of bases not matched to a gene: 13. The CDR3 length is 16 residues. Germline values: CDR1 SEHNR, CDR2 FQNEAQ (reference sequence). The CDR3 here is CASSVVRGGFRETQYF. In nucleotides, the CDR3 is TGTGCCAGCAGTGTGGTGCGGGGGGGCTTTCGGGAGACCCAGTACTTC.

The chain is built from TRBV3-1 (or the pseudogene TRBV3-2) and TRBJ1-3; 7 bases align to TRBD1. Germline V gives CDR1 LGHDT, CDR2 YNNKEL (reference sequence). This CDR3 has 16 residues. The ends lost 3 bases at V and 0 bases at J; junction bases unmatched: 5. In nucleotides, the CDR3 is TGTGCCAGCAGCCAGCCGGGACAGAGCTCTGGAAACACCATATATTTT. Amino acids: CASSQPGQSSGNTIYF.

This clone showed up just once. V usage is TRBV3-1 (or the pseudogene TRBV3-2) and J usage is TRBJ1-4; 8 positions agree with TRBD1. Germline V gene lookup returns CDR1 LGHDT and CDR2 YNNKEL (reference sequence). The CDR3 consists of 14 residues. V dropped 4 bases and J dropped 7; count of bases not matched to a gene: 5. CDR3 coding DNA: TGTGCCAGCAGCCGAGGGACAGGTAGTGAAAAACTGTTTTTT. Encoded protein: CASSRGTGSEKLFF.

The V gene is TRBV5-6, the J gene TRBJ2-7; tentatively, D is TRBD2 (6 bases). Germline CDR1 SGHDT, CDR2 YYEEEE. V shed 0 bases and J shed 0 bases, with 10 bases lying between them. The length of the CDR3 is 15 residues. CDR3 region: CASSLGGVGSYEQYF. DNA for the CDR3: TGTGCCAGCAGCTTGGGCGGGGTAGGCTCCTACGAGCAGTACTTC.

The rearrangement joins TRBV4-1 to TRBJ2-7; 11 nucleotides agree with TRBD1. Germline V lookup: CDR1 MGHRA, CDR2 YSYEKL. The CDR3 runs to 14 residues. The trim removed 5 bases at V and 3 bases at J, leaving 3 bases unmatched. CDR3 region: CASSMGQGGYEQYF. The CDR3, as DNA: TGCGCCAGCAGCATGGGACAGGGGGGCTACGAGCAGTACTTC.

The rearrangement joins TRBV4-3 to TRBJ1-6; tentatively, D is TRBD1 (5 bases). Trimming left V 0 bases short and J 11 bases short, with 8 bases between. This CDR3 is built from 13 residues. Germline V CDR1 and CDR2: LGHNA, YSLEER. CDR3 coding DNA: TGCGCCAGCAGCCAAGACAGGGATCCACCCCTCCACTTT. The encoded protein is CASSQDRDPPLHF.

V is TRBV6-5 and J is TRBJ1-2, with 10 bases fitting TRBD1. Germline CDR1 MNHEY, CDR2 SVGAGI. The length of the CDR3 is 14 residues. With 3 bases clipped from V and 4 bases from J, the junction kept 2 bases outside the gene matches. The CDR3 sequence is CASSYRTGGYGYTF. The CDR3 coding sequence is TGTGCCAGCAGTTATCGGACAGGGGGCTATGGCTACACCTTC.

A single count supports this clone. The chain carries TRBV7-6 and TRBJ1-2; D remains ambiguous. The CDR3 is 13 amino acids. Germline-derived CDR1 and CDR2 are SGHVS and FNYEAQ. V was pared by 6 bases and J by 4 bases, with 12 bases between. The CDR3 sequence is CASSPREVYGYTF. CDR3 bases: TGTGCCAGCAGTCCCCGGGAGGTCTATGGCTACACCTTC.

In its sample, this clone was seen a few times. The rearrangement uses TRBV18 and TRBJ2-5, with D possibly matching TRBD1 (6 bases). CDR3 length: 13 residues. V was clipped by 4 bases and J by 0 bases, with 6 bases between them. CDR1 is KGHSH and CDR2 is LQKENI in the germline V gene. CDR3 DNA sequence: TGTGCCAGCTCACGGGACAACCAAGAGACCCAGTACTTC. Its translation is CASSRDNQETQYF.

In nucleotides, the CDR3 is TGTGCCAGCAGCGGGGGGGGAGAGACCCAGTACTTC. Translation gives CASSGGGETQYF. The chain combines TRBV21-1 with TRBJ2-5; the table calls TRBD2, which could not be checked here. TRBV21-1 is noted as a pseudogene. This CDR3 comprises 12 residues.